The 13 T cell receptor beta chains reported below all come from one sample, sequenced in a study of blood T cell repertoires in COVID-19. Repertoires were generated with immunoSEQ multiplex PCR, while TCRdb's copy carries only in-frame clones and drops some. This table has approximately 210,000 clones, 94% appearing once. What was sequenced was peripheral blood. The receptors were sampled from a man under 40 with COVID-19, enrolled during active disease.

V and J are TRBV29-1 and TRBJ1-1, with D perhaps matching TRBD1 (5 bases). The CDR3 totals 12 residues. Trimming stripped 5 bases from V and 1 base from J, with 8 bases between. Germline CDR1 is SQVTM and CDR2 is ANQGSEA. DNA for the CDR3: TGCAGCGTTCTTACAGGGAACACTGAAGCTTTCTTT. This gives the protein CSVLTGNTEAFF. Filled out from reference TRBV29-1 and TRBJ1-1, the complete variable domain reads SAVISQKPSRDICQRGTSLTIQCQVDSQVTMMFWYRQQPGQSLTLIATANQGSEATYESGFVIDKFPISRPNLTFSTLTVSNMSPEDSSIYLCSVLTGNTEAFFGQGTRLTVV.

The chain has TRBV6-1 and TRBJ1-5; D is uncertain. The germline V gene encodes CDR1 MNHNS and CDR2 SASEGT. The V end lost 3 bases, the J end lost 5 bases, and 14 bases lay between the germline ends. This CDR3 region has 15 residues. The CDR3 DNA reads TGTGCCAGCAGTGACCATAACGGAGCCTATCAGCCCCAGCATTTT. Its protein is CASSDHNGAYQPQHF.

V and J are TRBV2 and TRBJ2-3; tentative D call: TRBD1 (5 bases). V was pared by 2 bases and J by 6 bases, with 15 bases between. Per germline, CDR1 SNHLY and CDR2 FYNNEI. The CDR3 consists of 15 residues. The CDR3 region is CASSETDQGPDTQYF. For the CDR3, the DNA is TGTGCCAGCAGTGAAACAGACCAGGGTCCGGATACGCAGTATTTT.

Here the CDR3 reads CASSLGLAGELFF. CDR3 sequence (DNA): TGTGCCAGTAGTCTCGGACTAGCCGGGGAGCTGTTTTTT. This chain links TRBV19 with TRBJ2-2; 7 positions agree with TRBD2. The CDR3 covers 13 residues. V lost 5 bases and J lost 6; bases outside the gene matches: 3. CDR1 and CDR2 (germline): LNHDA, SQIVND (reference sequence).

The chain links TRBV5-4 to TRBJ1-2; TRBD1 is a possible D gene (5 bases). Germline loops: CDR1 SGHNT, CDR2 YYREEE (reference sequence). V lost 4 bases and J lost 0, with 10 bases in between. This CDR3 spans 14 amino acids. This CDR3 reads CASSTGHANYGYTF. CDR3 DNA sequence: TGTGCCAGCAGCACCGGACACGCTAACTATGGCTACACCTTC.

The J gene is TRBJ2-1, the V gene TRBV7-9; 8 nucleotides align to TRBD2. The CDR3 has 16 amino acids. The V segment lost 4 bases and the J segment 3 bases; nucleotides outside the gene matches: 8. From germline, CDR1 is SEHNR and CDR2 FQNEAQ (reference sequence). The CDR3 loop is CASSSMRAGDYNEQFF. The CDR3 DNA follows: TGTGCCAGCAGCTCCATGCGAGCGGGGGACTACAATGAGCAGTTCTTC.

In regard to this clone: The same CDR3 arises from other DNA sequences in this sample as well. The chain recombines TRBV5-1 with TRBJ2-5; D might be TRBD2 (6 bases). The germline gives CDR1 SGHRS, CDR2 YFSETQ. Trimming took 0 bases from V and 5 from J, leaving 8 bases between them. The CDR3 extends over 13 amino acids. The CDR3 bases are TGCGCCAGCAGCTTGGCTGGGGGGGAGACCCAGTACTTC. Protein product: CASSLAGGETQYF.

The V call is TRBV6-6, the J call TRBJ1-5; 7 bases agree with TRBD1. V dropped 5 bases and J dropped 2; count of bases not matched to a gene: 15. Germline-derived CDR1 and CDR2 are MNHNY and SVGAGI (reference sequence). The CDR3 is made up of 18 amino acids. CDR3 sequence (DNA): TGTGCCAGCAGTCCCCACAGGGGACAGACTTATGGCAATCAGCCCCAGCATTTT. It translates to CASSPHRGQTYGNQPQHF.

The rearrangement uses TRBV5-4 and TRBJ2-3; D is undetermined. Trimming removed 0 bases at V and 5 bases at J, with 7 bases between. The germline V gene encodes CDR1 SGHNT and CDR2 YYREEE (reference sequence). The CDR3 has 13 residues. The chain's CDR3 is CASSLAAGDTQYF. CDR3 coding DNA: TGTGCCAGCAGCTTGGCCGCAGGAGATACGCAGTATTTT.

CDR3 sequence reads: CATSDSRDSTDTQYF. The CDR3 DNA sequence: TGTGCCACCAGTGATTCGCGGGACAGCACAGATACGCAGTATTTT. This chain links TRBV24-1 with TRBJ2-3; tentative D call: TRBD2 (6 bases). Deletions cut 2 bases from V and 0 bases from J, with 8 bases between. This CDR3 has 15 amino acids. Germline CDR1 reads KGHDR; CDR2 reads SFDVKD.

The genes are TRBV19 and TRBJ1-5, with D perhaps matching TRBD1 (5 bases). V was clipped by 1 base and J by 6 bases, with 19 bases between them. Germline assignment: CDR1 LNHDA and CDR2 SQIVND (reference sequence). This CDR3 is built from 17 residues. The CDR3 region is CASSIGFSRVLPQPQHF. CDR3 sequence (DNA): TGTGCCAGTAGTATAGGATTTTCCAGGGTCTTACCTCAGCCCCAGCATTTT.

The chain carries TRBV10-1 and TRBJ1-5; no clear D. Trimming cost V 6 bases and J 3 bases, with 15 bases left between them. Germline lookup yields CDR1 WNHNN and CDR2 SYGVQD (reference sequence). The CDR3 has 15 residues. CDR3 sequence (DNA): TGCGCCAGCAGCCGGGAGTGGGGTCACAATCAGCCCCAGCATTTT. Translation gives CASSREWGHNQPQHF.

The V and J genes are TRBV7-3 and TRBJ2-2, with 8 bases that match TRBD1. The germline CDR1 and CDR2 sequences are SGHTA and FQGTGA. Trimming at V came to 0 bases and at J to 1 base, leaving 1 base not matched to a gene. This CDR3 contains 16 residues. CDR3: CASSLTGTGNTGELFF. The DNA of the CDR3 is TGTGCCAGCAGCTTAACCGGGACAGGGAACACCGGGGAGCTGTTTTTT.